One and the same sample provided the 20 T cell receptor beta chains below, sequenced in a study of identical twins. TCRdb itself ran the 5' RACE reads through MiXCR, one entry per CDR3 protein. Here the sample spans 700,000 or so distinct CDR3 sequences, roughly 20% being singletons. The sample was also linked to a second study, of T cells expressing NK-cell markers.

The sample was PBMCs. The source of these receptors is a woman younger than 35 in good health.

The chain employs TRBV7-8 and TRBJ2-5, with a weak D call TRBD2 (6 bases). V dropped 7 bases and J dropped 6 bases, with 21 bases sitting between them. The V gene's germline CDR1 is SGHVS and CDR2 FQNEAQ. The CDR3 sequence is 15 residues long. Here the CDR3 DNA reads TGTGCCAGCAACCTCCCCTTTGGGGGGAGTCAGACCCAGTACTTC. It is translated as CASNLPFGGSQTQYF.

The J gene is TRBJ1-1, the V gene TRBV6-2 or TRBV6-3; a weak D match, TRBD1 (5 bases). Trimming stripped 2 bases from V and 1 base from J, with 11 bases between. The CDR3 is 15 amino acids. Germline V gene lookup returns CDR1 MNHEY and CDR2 SVGEGT. The CDR3 protein is CASSYKGAGNTEAFF. The CDR3 DNA sequence: TGTGCCAGCAGTTACAAAGGGGCGGGGAACACTGAAGCTTTCTTT.

V usage is TRBV5-1 and J usage is TRBJ2-6; 7 positions match TRBD1. The V segment lost 2 bases and the J segment 1 base; nucleotides outside the gene matches: 3. The CDR3 covers 16 residues. Germline loops: CDR1 SGHRS, CDR2 YFSETQ. The CDR3 DNA reads TGCGCCAGCAGCTTAGAGGGGGCGTCTGGGGCCAACGTCCTGACTTTC. Protein sequence: CASSLEGASGANVLTF.

In the case of this clonotype: One end of the junction fails to match germline, which may point to a read error. V gene TRBV6-1 combines with J gene TRBJ2-3; a weak D match, TRBD2 (6 bases). The germline CDR1 and CDR2 sequences are MNHNS and SASEGT. The CDR3 spans 10 residues. The CDR3 DNA reads TGTGCCAGCGACGGGAGAGTCCCGAATTTT. It is translated as CASDGRVPNF.

V and J are TRBV5-1 and TRBJ2-1; no clear D. Looked up from germline, CDR1 is SGHRS and CDR2 is YFSETQ. The V gene lost 2 bases and the J gene lost 6 bases, with 15 bases spanning the gap. This CDR3 region has 15 residues. CDR3 sequence reads: CASSFTQAKGNEQFF. The DNA of the CDR3 is TGCGCCAGCAGCTTTACACAAGCGAAGGGCAATGAGCAGTTCTTC.

The rearrangement uses TRBV6-2 or TRBV6-3 and TRBJ2-1; TRBD2 might be the D (7 bases). The CDR3 is 18 amino acids. The V and J ends lost 4 bases and 6 bases respectively, with 25 bases between them. Germline CDR1 MNHEY, CDR2 SVGEGT. CDR3 loop: CASSSARRGRAAVNEQFF. The CDR3 region has the DNA TGTGCCAGCAGTTCGGCACGGAGGGGGAGGGCCGCAGTCAATGAGCAGTTCTTC.

This clonotype was seen a few times. This chain uses TRBV6-1 with TRBJ2-5; D is undetermined. The CDR3 has 16 residues. Looked up from germline, CDR1 is MNHNS and CDR2 is SASEGT. Trimming left V 6 bases short and J 1 base short, with 18 bases between. Here the CDR3 reads CASSLRQTERQETQYF. The DNA for the CDR3 is TGTGCCAGCAGCTTGAGACAAACCGAACGCCAAGAGACCCAGTACTTC.

The V gene is TRBV7-2, the J gene TRBJ2-2; TRBD1 aligns across 10 bases. Per the germline V gene, CDR1 is SGHTA and CDR2 is FQGNSA. V lost 4 bases, J lost 5 bases, and 7 bases stayed unmatched. This CDR3 is built from 16 residues. The CDR3: CASSSSGTGVTGELFF. The CDR3 DNA sequence: TGTGCCAGCAGCTCCTCCGGGACAGGGGTTACCGGGGAGCTGTTTTTT.

This clonotype came up many times. The V gene is TRBV12-3 or TRBV12-4, the J gene TRBJ1-1; a weak D match, TRBD1 (5 bases). V was clipped by 6 bases and J by 0 bases, with 11 bases between them. The CDR3 spans 14 residues. The CDR3 spells CASRGEVMNTEAFF. DNA of the CDR3: TGTGCCAGCAGGGGGGAGGTCATGAACACTGAAGCTTTCTTT.

The rearrangement uses TRBV5-6 and TRBJ2-5; the match to TRBD1 covers 7 bases. The CDR3 sequence is 14 residues long. Germline V lookup: CDR1 SGHDT, CDR2 YYEEEE. Losses at the gene ends were 3 bases for V and 3 bases for J; bases not matched to a gene: 5. The CDR3 loop is CASSSTGMEETQYF. DNA for the CDR3: TGTGCCAGCAGCTCGACAGGGATGGAAGAGACCCAGTACTTC.

The table lists this clonotype with many counts. The chain uses TRBV7-3 and TRBJ2-5; 10 nucleotides match TRBD2. V lost 1 base and J lost 2; bases outside the gene matches: 19. This CDR3 is 21 amino acids long. The V gene's germline CDR1 is SGHTA and CDR2 FQGTGA. The CDR3 loop is CASSLRTSGAVLPSTQETQYF. As DNA, the CDR3 is TGTGCCAGCAGCTTAAGGACTAGCGGAGCCGTCCTCCCCTCAACGCAAGAGACCCAGTACTTC.

The chain combines TRBV27 with TRBJ1-1; D is unclear. V was cut by 6 bases and J by 6 bases, with 11 bases left in between. The CDR3 totals 12 residues. Germline V gene sequence: CDR1 MNHEY, CDR2 SMNVEV (reference sequence). This CDR3 reads CASSQNMAEAFF. Written as DNA, the CDR3 is TGTGCCAGCAGCCAAAACATGGCTGAAGCTTTCTTT.

V and J are TRBV6-1 and TRBJ2-6; D is ambiguous. The CDR3 spans 17 residues. Germline V CDR1 and CDR2: MNHNS, SASEGT. Between the trimmed V and J ends, which lost 5 bases and 0 bases, there was a span of 14 bases. The CDR3 DNA follows: TGTGCCAGCAGTCCTGTCAAGGGATTCTCTGGGGCCAACGTCCTGACTTTC. Its protein is CASSPVKGFSGANVLTF.

The table lists this clonotype with a few counts. V usage is TRBV20-1 and J usage is TRBJ2-7; 9 positions agree with TRBD2. Germline V gene data show CDR1 as DFQATT and CDR2 as SNEGSKA (reference sequence). CDR3 size: 15 residues. Trimming took 3 bases from V and 0 from J; bases not matched to a gene: 6. This chain's CDR3 is CSASSSGASSYEQYF. The DNA for the CDR3 is TGCAGTGCTAGTTCTAGCGGGGCCAGCTCCTACGAGCAGTACTTC.

The rearrangement uses TRBV20-1 and TRBJ1-5; D call uncertain. The V end was cut by 3 bases, the J end by 5 bases, with 11 bases between. Germline lookup yields CDR1 DFQATT and CDR2 SNEGSKA (reference sequence). The CDR3 runs to 13 residues. CDR3 protein: CSASGVWDQPQHF. Here the CDR3 DNA reads TGCAGTGCTAGTGGGGTTTGGGATCAGCCCCAGCATTTT.

This clonotype was counted between two and nine times. Mismatch with germline at one junction end may stem from a read error. J is TRBJ2-7 and V is TRBV5-5; 9 positions agree with TRBD1. CDR3 size: 12 residues. The germline V gene encodes CDR1 SGHKS and CDR2 YYEKEE (reference sequence). CDR3 coding DNA: TGTGCCAGCAGCTTGGAGGACAGGGGAGGCTTTTTC. Translation: CASSLEDRGGFF. The variable domain in full, completed from reference TRBV5-5 and TRBJ2-7, reads DAGVTQSPTHLIKTRGQQVTLRCSPISGHKSVSWYQQVLGQGPQFIFQYYEKEERGRGNFPDRFSARQFPNYSSELNVNALLLGDSALYLCASSLEDRGGFFGPGTRLTVT.

In its sample, this clonotype was seen many times. This sequence joins TRBV20-1 and TRBJ1-5; possibly TRBD1 for D (5 bases). Germline V lookup: CDR1 DFQATT, CDR2 SNEGSKA (reference sequence). The V end lost 3 bases, the J end lost 0 bases, and 9 bases lay between the germline ends. The CDR3 sequence is 14 residues long. This chain's CDR3 is CSASKGYSNQPQHF. In nucleotides, the CDR3 is TGCAGTGCTAGCAAGGGGTATAGCAATCAGCCCCAGCATTTT.

V gene TRBV6-2 or TRBV6-3 combines with J gene TRBJ2-1; tentatively, D is TRBD2 (5 bases). The V end was cut by 5 bases, the J end by 12 bases, with 17 bases between. The V gene's germline CDR1 is MNHEY and CDR2 SVGEGT. CDR3 length: 13 amino acids. As DNA, the CDR3 is TGTGCCAGCAGTCGCGGGCCCCCTGAGGGGCAGTTCTTC. Translation gives CASSRGPPEGQFF.

This chain uses TRBV3-1 with TRBJ1-1, with TRBD1 matching over 7 bases. Germline V gives CDR1 LGHDT, CDR2 YNNKEL (reference sequence). This CDR3 is 11 amino acids long. The V segment lost 3 bases and the J segment 11 bases; nucleotides outside the gene matches: 3. CDR3 DNA sequence: TGTGCCAGCAGCCAGACAGGGAGGGCTTTCTTT. Amino acid sequence: CASSQTGRAFF.

V is TRBV20-1 and J is TRBJ2-3; the match to TRBD2 covers 10 bases. The CDR3 spans 14 residues. V lost 4 bases and J lost 0; bases outside the gene matches: 1. CDR1 DFQATT and CDR2 SNEGSKA come from the germline V gene (reference sequence). CDR3 nucleotide sequence: TGCAGTGCTAATAGCGGGGGGAGCACAGATACGCAGTATTTT. This codes for CSANSGGSTDTQYF.